What follows is one T cell receptor (beta chain) and its context. Sequencing was performed with immunoSEQ multiplex PCR; in TCRdb, only in-frame clones are kept and a portion is missing. The table has over 9,000 clones, roughly four fifths seen once. This sample is part of a study of sequential checkpoint blockade in melanoma. Study information: Patients were randomized 1:1 to nivolumab-then-ipilimumab or ipilimumab-then-nivolumab first-line. Each arm's sequence ended with maintenance nivolumab.

Germline V gene lookup returns CDR1 SNHLY and CDR2 FYNNEI. Trimming took off 4 bases at V and 3 bases at J, with 16 bases between the two ends. This CDR3 is 15 amino acids long. Specified treatment: randomized to nivolumab then ipilimumab (arm A) or the reverse (arm B). None of the patients previously received DNA-damaging chemotherapy. Sorted cells were live CD3+CD8+, lacking CD19 and CD56, from PBMCs. This receptor was obtained from a human donor with melanoma. The sample was CD8+ T cells sorted from blood (inferred from file names), taken from a patient given nivolumab and ipilimumab in sequence. The chain couples TRBV2 to TRBJ2-7; D may be TRBD1 (5 bases). CDR3 residues: CASSGPQGTLYEQYF. As DNA, the CDR3 is TGTGCCAGCAGTGGACCTCAGGGAACCCTCTACGAGCAGTACTTC.